This TCR beta chain was identified in a study of OX40 agonist ivuxolimab in advanced cancers. For the wider study: Ivuxolimab, which targeted the costimulatory receptor OX40 (CD134), was an agonistic, fully human IgG2 monoclonal antibody. The monotherapy dose-escalation portion (N ≈ 50 patients) of the phase I ivuxolimab trial is reported in the paper. Intravenous ivuxolimab was administered to patients every 2 weeks at six dose levels: 0.01, 0.1, 0.3, 1.5, 3 and 10 mg/kg. Partial responses occurred in three dose-escalation patients, of whom one had hepatocellular carcinoma and two had cutaneous melanoma. In the dose-escalation cohort, roughly four fifths of patients were male, and the mean age was approximately 60 years, with a range of about 23 to 80. Of the approximately 50 dose-escalation patients, hepatocellular carcinoma was present in about 20, melanoma in around 15, renal cell carcinoma in 9 and head and neck cancer in 9. Patients were allowed to have had prior anti-PD-1, anti-PD-L1 or anti-CTLA-4 therapy, and 30% to 50% of the dose-escalation patients had previously received checkpoint inhibitors. The purpose of peripheral TCRbeta sequencing was to test whether ivuxolimab changed TCR sequence diversity and led to clonal T-cell expansion. Study-wide conclusions, independent of this receptor: After ivuxolimab, CD8+ T cells had more expanded clones than CD4+ T cells on average. In partial responders in the 0.1-3.0 mg/kg groups, normalized peripheral clonal expansion was found to be among the lowest, especially among CD8+ T cells. At doses of 0.1 to 3.0 mg/kg, clonal expansion of both CD4+ and CD8+ blood T cells was observed from baseline to week 6. Low levels of normalized T-cell clonal expansion were also shown by some nonresponding patients. Antigen specificity was not determined for the clonally expanded peripheral T cells.

Patients with autoimmune disease history or receiving systemic immunosuppression were excluded from the trial. Peripheral blood for TCR sequencing was drawn from every dose cohort at baseline, at cycle 4 day 1 and at cycle 7 day 1. Samples were obtained from an open-label, multicenter, first-in-human phase I dose-escalation trial of ivuxolimab. Adults with locally advanced or metastatic melanoma, renal cell, hepatocellular, or head and neck squamous cell carcinoma were enrolled in the trial. CD4+ and CD8+ T cells were sorted separately from peripheral blood before TCR sequencing. On this clone itself: Its recognized antigen is unknown. Per-nucleotide qualities are absent, and no much larger clonotype sits a single base away.

Genomic DNA was extracted from sorted cells for sequencing of the TCRbeta CDR3 region. TCRbeta CDR3 regions were sequenced using the immunoSEQ Assay. The immuneACCESS repertoire file appears here via TCRdb, limited to in-frame rearrangements. These files lack a portion of the clones; in checked studies, under half of the deficit traces to unresolved V genes, and the cause of the others is not known. For this sample the table gives about 24,000 clones, of which 84% were detected only once. The leading ten clones occupy about 17% of the sample. The clonotype originates from an adult with an advanced solid tumor such as melanoma, head and neck, liver or kidney cancer. Sequences were derived from CD4+ or CD8+ T cells sorted from blood, sampled in a trial of the OX40 agonist ivuxolimab.

At the DNA level, the sequence is TGTGCCAGCCGCGACGGAAGGGCAGAGACCCAGTACTTC. This translates into CASRDGRAETQYF. This chain is built from TRBV2 and TRBJ2-5, with an unclear D gene assignment. V is cut by 8 bases and J by 4 bases, and the space between the germline ends is 14 bases. The CDR3 holds 13 amino acids from the cysteine to the phenylalanine. Just CDR3 DNA is preserved here, 39 bases in frame from base 1. Via the germline V gene, CDR1 is SNHLY and CDR2 FYNNEI.